Shown below are 21 T cell receptor beta chains from a single sample sequenced in a study of shared clonotypes between healthy human individuals. Clones were sequenced by immunoSEQ multiplex PCR, and TCRdb holds only the in-frame ones, with some missing. The sample lists 2 million to 2.5 million clones, less than 95% seen once, with 0.37% in the top ten. The sequencing input was naive CD4+ T cells from PBMCs. Subset noted: CD45RA+ positively selected. All receptors come from a man between 18 and 35 years old in good health. Some clones in this sample may be carry-over from other donors' samples.

This clone has a single count. This sequence joins TRBV19 and TRBJ2-1, with 11 bases lining up with TRBD2. Germline V gene lookup returns CDR1 LNHDA and CDR2 SQIVND (reference sequence). After removal of 6 bases from V and 10 bases from J, the junction contained 8 bases not matched to a gene. The CDR3 covers 14 residues. CDR3 in DNA: TGTGCCAGTAGCACTAGCGGGAGCCTCGGGGAGCAGTTCTTC. It codes for CASSTSGSLGEQFF.

The chain links TRBV2 to TRBJ2-3, with D possibly matching TRBD1 (8 bases). V shed 6 bases and J shed 2 bases, with 15 bases lying between them. The CDR3 length is 15 residues. Germline V gene sequence: CDR1 SNHLY, CDR2 FYNNEI. The CDR3 nucleotides are TGTGCCAGCAGAGCACAGGGGGGGATCACAGATACGCAGTATTTT. Its protein product is CASRAQGGITDTQYF.

This sequence joins TRBV6-5 and TRBJ2-4, with D perhaps TRBD2 (5 bases). The CDR3 is 16 amino acids. With 0 bases removed from V and 1 base from J, the gap between germline ends came to 10 bases. Germline V lookup: CDR1 MNHEY, CDR2 SVGAGI. Here the CDR3 reads CASSYSRAGAKNIQYF. CDR3 sequence (DNA): TGTGCCAGCAGTTACTCGAGGGCCGGGGCCAAAAACATTCAGTACTTC.

The gene calls are TRBV4-1 and TRBJ2-7; D assignment may be TRBD1 or TRBD2 (5 bases each). Germline V gene data show CDR1 as MGHRA and CDR2 as YSYEKL. V was trimmed by 1 base and J by 6 bases, leaving 13 bases between them. The CDR3 totals 14 residues. CDR3 loop: CASSQGRLGAEQYF. The CDR3 region has the DNA TGCGCCAGCAGCCAAGGGAGGCTAGGGGCCGAGCAGTACTTC.

This chain uses TRBV10-3 with TRBJ2-5; 10 bases align to TRBD2. CDR3 length: 15 amino acids. Germline V gene data show CDR1 as ENHRY and CDR2 as SYGVKD. V shed 4 bases and J 5 bases; nucleotides not matched to a gene: 7. This CDR3 reads CAISGEREGRETQYF. DNA for the CDR3: TGTGCCATCAGTGGAGAGCGGGAGGGCCGGGAGACCCAGTACTTC.

The gene calls are TRBV30 and TRBJ2-5, with TRBD2 as a possible D gene (6 bases). From germline, CDR1 is GTSNPN and CDR2 SVGIG (reference sequence). V gave up 5 bases and J gave up 5 bases, with 15 bases separating them. CDR3 length equals 13 residues. This chain's CDR3 is CAWGGTLGETQYF. DNA of the CDR3: TGTGCCTGGGGGGGGACCCTTGGCGAGACCCAGTACTTC. The whole variable domain, remainder taken from reference TRBV30 and TRBJ2-5, is SQTIHQWPATLVQPVGSPLSLECTVEGTSNPNLYWYRQAAGRGLQLLFYSVGIGQISSEVPQNLSASRPQDRQFILSSKKLLLSDSGFYLCAWGGTLGETQYFGPGTRLLVL.

This clone was seen a few times. The chain joins TRBV5-1 to TRBJ1-1; 7 bases are shared with TRBD1. Germline-derived CDR1 and CDR2 are SGHRS and YFSETQ. The CDR3 runs 12 residues. The J segment lost 5 bases and the V segment lost 4 bases, leaving 2 bases of the junction unmatched. The chain's CDR3 is CASSIQGTEAFF. CDR3 nucleotides: TGCGCCAGCAGCATACAGGGGACTGAAGCTTTCTTT.

In regard to this clone: Other DNA sequences in this specimen translate into the identical CDR3. This sequence joins TRBV7-2 and TRBJ1-2; D is undetermined. CDR3 length: 14 residues. Between the trimmed V and J ends, which lost 0 bases and 1 base, there was a span of 6 bases. The V gene's germline CDR1 is SGHTA and CDR2 FQGNSA. CDR3 DNA sequence: TGTGCCAGCAGCTTAGCAGGCCTTAACTATGGCTACACCTTC. It is translated as CASSLAGLNYGYTF. Together with reference TRBV7-2 and TRBJ1-2, the CDR3 gives the full variable domain: GAGVSQSPSNKVTEKGKDVELRCDPISGHTALYWYRQSLGQGLEFLIYFQGNSAPDKSGLPSDRFSAERTGGSVSTLTIQRTQQEDSAVYLCASSLAGLNYGYTFGSGTRLTVV.

The CDR3 protein is CAEVAAGGPLTGELFF. In DNA form, the CDR3 reads TGTGCAGAAGTAGCGGCGGGAGGGCCACTCACCGGGGAGCTGTTTTTT. The chain has TRBV7-9 and TRBJ2-2; TRBD2 matches 9 bases. This CDR3 has 16 amino acids. Germline assignment: CDR1 SEHNR and CDR2 FQNEAQ (reference sequence).

This clone has only one observation. CDR3 region: CASSGRREISYNEQFF. CDR3 bases: TGTGCCAGCTCAGGAAGGCGAGAGATCTCCTACAATGAGCAGTTCTTC. This chain connects TRBV27 to TRBJ2-1; D is undetermined. CDR1 and CDR2 from the germline V gene are MNHEY and SMNVEV (reference sequence). This CDR3 comprises 16 residues. The V end was cut by 8 bases, the J end by 0 bases, with 17 bases between.

The rearrangement joins TRBV5-1 to TRBJ2-5; D gene unclear. Trimming cost V 0 bases and J 5 bases, with 17 bases left between them. The CDR3 is 16 residues long. Per germline, CDR1 SGHRS and CDR2 YFSETQ. The CDR3 spells CASSLALGSSSETQYF. CDR3 coding DNA: TGCGCCAGCAGCTTGGCCTTGGGCAGTTCATCGGAGACCCAGTACTTC. Full variable domain (missing parts from reference TRBV5-1 and TRBJ2-5): KAGVTQTPRYLIKTRGQQVTLSCSPISGHRSVSWYQQTPGQGLQFLFEYFSETQRNKGNFPGRFSGRQFSNSRSEMNVSTLELGDSALYLCASSLALGSSSETQYFGPGTRLLVL.

The chain employs TRBV5-1 and TRBJ2-1, with 9 positions matching TRBD2. V was pared by 4 bases and J by 6 bases, with 11 bases of the junction left unmatched. Germline V gives CDR1 SGHRS, CDR2 YFSETQ. The CDR3 length is 16 residues. This CDR3 reads CASSLIAGAGRNEQFF. CDR3 DNA sequence: TGCGCCAGCAGCCTAATAGCGGGAGCGGGTCGCAATGAGCAGTTCTTC.

This sequence joins TRBV19 and TRBJ2-7; 8 bases fit TRBD2. J gave up 6 bases and V 7 bases, and 20 bases lay outside the gene matches. CDR1 is LNHDA and CDR2 is SQIVND in the germline V gene (reference sequence). The CDR3 is 17 amino acids. In DNA form, the CDR3 reads TGTGCCAGTACCTGCTTAAGGCGGGAGGCCCGCGTGGGCGAGCAGTACTTC. Translation gives CASTCLRREARVGEQYF.

The gene calls are TRBV28 and TRBJ2-7; 9 bases fit TRBD2. V gave up 8 bases and J gave up 5 bases; unmatched junction bases: 10. CDR1 and CDR2 from the germline V gene are MDHEN and SYDVKM. The CDR3 loop spans 14 amino acids. The CDR3 sequence is CASQRGTSLHEQYF. CDR3 nucleotide sequence: TGTGCCAGCCAGCGGGGGACTAGCCTCCACGAGCAGTACTTC.

The chain is built from TRBV7-6 and TRBJ1-1, with 9 bases matching TRBD1. This CDR3 is built from 17 residues. Trimming at V came to 4 bases and at J to 3 bases, leaving 12 bases not matched to a gene. Per the germline V gene, CDR1 is SGHVS and CDR2 is FNYEAQ. CDR3 protein: CASSSSPGTGLDTEAFF. CDR3 in DNA: TGTGCCAGCAGCTCTAGTCCCGGGACAGGGTTGGACACTGAAGCTTTCTTT.

This clone was counted between two and nine times. In the same sample, other DNA sequences code for this CDR3. The rearrangement joins TRBV9 to TRBJ2-6, with D uncertain. Per germline, CDR1 SGDLS and CDR2 YYNGEE. V lost 0 bases, J lost 3 bases, and 4 bases lay in between. This CDR3 spans 14 amino acids. CDR3 amino acids: CASSVGGGANVLTF. The CDR3 DNA reads TGTGCCAGCAGCGTAGGGGGTGGGGCCAACGTCCTGACTTTC.

The chain carries TRBV9 and TRBJ2-7; a possible D gene is TRBD1 (6 bases). CDR3 size: 14 residues. Germline V gene lookup returns CDR1 SGDLS and CDR2 YYNGEE. V gave up 3 bases and J gave up 2 bases, with 12 bases separating them. The CDR3 is CASSARQEPYEQYF. CDR3 nucleotide sequence: TGTGCCAGCAGCGCCCGACAGGAGCCCTACGAGCAGTACTTC.

V gene TRBV27 combines with J gene TRBJ1-4; D gene uncertain. V was pared by 4 bases and J by 5 bases, with 14 bases between. CDR1 MNHEY and CDR2 SMNVEV come from the germline V gene (reference sequence). The CDR3 extends over 15 amino acids. Here the CDR3 reads CASSYGRFRNEKLFF. CDR3 sequence (DNA): TGTGCCAGCAGTTACGGCAGGTTTCGGAATGAAAAACTGTTTTTT.

The chain recombines TRBV19 with TRBJ2-1, with TRBD2 matching 12 bases. This CDR3 spans 16 amino acids. The germline V gene encodes CDR1 LNHDA and CDR2 SQIVND (reference sequence). V lost 4 bases and J lost 5; bases outside the gene matches: 6. The CDR3 spells CASSTQTSGSDNEQFF. The CDR3 region has the DNA TGTGCCAGTAGTACCCAGACTAGCGGGAGTGACAATGAGCAGTTCTTC.

V and J are TRBV5-8 and TRBJ2-2; 11 nucleotides agree with TRBD1. This CDR3 comprises 16 residues. CDR1 and CDR2 from the germline V gene are SGHTS and YDEGEE. V lost 0 bases, J lost 4 bases, and 2 bases stayed unmatched. The CDR3 reads CASSLGGQGVTGELFF. In DNA form, the CDR3 reads TGTGCCAGCAGCTTGGGGGGACAGGGGGTCACCGGGGAGCTGTTTTTT.

The chain combines TRBV28 with TRBJ2-7; 9 bases match TRBD2. CDR1 and CDR2 (germline): MDHEN, SYDVKM. The V segment lost 5 bases and the J segment 2 bases; nucleotides outside the gene matches: 10. The CDR3 length is 16 residues. The CDR3 nucleotides are TGTGCCAGCAGTGAAAGAGTACTAGCGGGCCCCTACGAGCAGTACTTC. This translates into CASSERVLAGPYEQYF.